These 28 T cell receptor beta chains came from one sample sequenced in a study of shared clonotypes between healthy human individuals. Naive-designated CD8 cells lacked CD45RO, were positively enriched for CCR7, and omitted terminally differentiated effector memory CD45RA+ cells. Clones were sequenced by immunoSEQ multiplex PCR, and TCRdb holds only the in-frame ones, with some missing. The table lists about 820,000 clones, 92% of them singletons. Specimen: naive CD8+ T cells sorted from blood. Source of these receptors: a man aged 30-40 years in good health.

As to this clone: Other DNA variants within this sample encode the same CDR3. The gene calls are TRBV28 and TRBJ2-7; possible D gene TRBD2, 6 bases. V lost 1 base and J 3 bases, leaving 10 bases between the germline ends. Germline V gene data show CDR1 as MDHEN and CDR2 as SYDVKM. The CDR3 covers 14 residues. The CDR3 here is CASSLSAGGYEQYF. As DNA, the CDR3 is TGTGCCAGCAGTTTATCAGCGGGCGGCTACGAGCAGTACTTC. The full variable domain, its missing parts supplied by reference TRBV28 and TRBJ2-7, is DVKVTQSSRYLVKRTGEKVFLECVQDMDHENMFWYRQDPGLGLRLIYFSYDVKMKEKGDIPEGYSVSREKKERFSLILESASTNQTSMYLCASSLSAGGYEQYFGPGTRLTVT.

The chain is built from TRBV30 and TRBJ1-5; D is undetermined. CDR3 length equals 13 residues. Trimming removed 2 bases at V and 8 bases at J, with 13 bases between. CDR1 is GTSNPN and CDR2 is SVGIG in the germline V gene (reference sequence). In nucleotides, the CDR3 is TGTGCCTGGAGTATTCCTTTTTCTGAGCCCCAGCATTTT. It translates to CAWSIPFSEPQHF.

This chain connects TRBV7-8 to TRBJ2-7; D remains ambiguous. The CDR3 spans 14 residues. Trimming took off 5 bases at V and 0 bases at J, with 11 bases between the two ends. In germline, CDR1 is SGHVS, CDR2 FQNEAQ. The CDR3 nucleotides read TGTGCCAGCAGCGTTATGTCCGTCTCCTACGAGCAGTACTTC. It encodes CASSVMSVSYEQYF.

V usage is TRBV12-5 and J usage is TRBJ1-2; tentatively, D is TRBD1 (6 bases). The CDR3 extends over 14 amino acids. The ends were cut back, 6 bases at V and 8 bases at J, with 19 bases in the middle. CDR1 and CDR2 from the germline V gene are LGHNT and FRNRAP. The CDR3 DNA sequence: TGTGCTAGTGGGGCCCCCGGGGGCGTTGGAGGCTACACCTTC. This gives the protein CASGAPGGVGGYTF.

This clone has a single count. The rearrangement links TRBV19 to TRBJ1-1; TRBD1 is a possible D gene (5 bases). The V and J ends lost 10 bases and 7 bases respectively, with 19 bases between them. Per germline, CDR1 LNHDA and CDR2 SQIVND (reference sequence). The CDR3 contains 13 residues. As DNA, the CDR3 is TGTGCCACCTCCCTCATGGGACCCGATGAAGCTTTCTTT. Protein product: CATSLMGPDEAFF. Full variable domain (rest looked up from reference TRBV19 and TRBJ1-1): DGGITQSPKYLFRKEGQNVTLSCEQNLNHDAMYWYRQDPGQGLRLIYYSQIVNDFQKGDIAEGYSVSREKKESFPLTVTSAQKNPTAFYLCATSLMGPDEAFFGQGTRLTVV.

This chain connects TRBV19 to TRBJ2-1; 8 bases align to TRBD2. Trimming cost V 8 bases and J 9 bases; bases outside gene matches: 15. This CDR3 has 15 residues. Germline CDR1 LNHDA, CDR2 SQIVND (reference sequence). The CDR3 loop reads CASVPSGSPNGEQFF. The CDR3 DNA reads TGTGCCAGTGTACCGAGCGGGAGCCCTAATGGTGAGCAGTTCTTC. Supplemented by reference TRBV19 and TRBJ2-1, the full variable domain reads DGGITQSPKYLFRKEGQNVTLSCEQNLNHDAMYWYRQDPGQGLRLIYYSQIVNDFQKGDIAEGYSVSREKKESFPLTVTSAQKNPTAFYLCASVPSGSPNGEQFFGPGTRLTVL.

This clone was seen only a few times. The V gene is TRBV2, the J gene TRBJ2-5, with D uncertain. Germline V gene data show CDR1 as SNHLY and CDR2 as FYNNEI. The CDR3 is 12 residues long. Trimming stripped 2 bases from V and 1 base from J, with 2 bases between. CDR3 amino acids: CASSEFQETQYF. The CDR3, as DNA: TGTGCCAGCAGTGAATTCCAAGAGACCCAGTACTTC.

V and J are TRBV7-9 and TRBJ2-1; D is perhaps TRBD1 (6 bases). There are 15 residues in the CDR3. Trimming stripped 5 bases from V and 8 bases from J, with 19 bases between. Germline V lookup: CDR1 SEHNR, CDR2 FQNEAQ (reference sequence). CDR3 nucleotides: TGTGCCAGCAGCACCACAACAGGGATTCCCGATGAGCAGTTCTTC. It specifies CASSTTTGIPDEQFF.

V gene TRBV5-5 combines with J gene TRBJ1-2, with 8 bases identical to TRBD1. The CDR3 has 13 residues. The V gene end was trimmed by 4 bases and the J gene end by 8 bases; junction bases not matched to a gene: 7. Germline V CDR1 and CDR2: SGHKS, YYEKEE (reference sequence). The CDR3 coding sequence is TGTGCCAGCAGCGTCACAGGGGGTAGGGGCTACACCTTC. Its protein is CASSVTGGRGYTF.

The V call is TRBV13, the J call TRBJ2-7; weak D call: TRBD2 (6 bases). The CDR3 consists of 15 residues. The V and J ends lost 5 bases and 0 bases respectively, with 14 bases between them. Per germline, CDR1 PRHDT and CDR2 FYEKMQ (reference sequence). The CDR3 bases are TGTGCCAGCAGCCCTAGAGGGACTTACTCCTACGAGCAGTACTTC. It encodes CASSPRGTYSYEQYF.

The gene calls are TRBV27 and TRBJ2-1; the D gene is possibly TRBD2 (6 bases). The V end was cut by 8 bases, the J end by 8 bases, with 16 bases between. CDR3 length equals 13 residues. CDR1 MNHEY and CDR2 SMNVEV come from the germline V gene (reference sequence). CDR3 loop: CASGAGTLDEQFF. CDR3 nucleotide sequence: TGTGCCAGCGGCGCGGGAACTCTCGATGAGCAGTTCTTC.

V and J are TRBV4-3 and TRBJ2-3, with 7 bases aligning to TRBD1. The CDR3 covers 15 residues. Germline V gives CDR1 LGHNA, CDR2 YSLEER. After removal of 5 bases from V and 2 bases from J, the junction contained 7 bases not matched to a gene. CDR3 in amino acids: CASSYRDSPTDTQYF. Here the CDR3 DNA reads TGCGCCAGCAGCTACCGGGACAGCCCCACAGATACGCAGTATTTT.

The table lists this clone with a count of one. DNA for the CDR3: TGCGCCAGCAGCCAAGGTCCCGGGAGTGAAGACGAGCAGTACTTC. Encoded protein: CASSQGPGSEDEQYF. V gene TRBV4-1 combines with J gene TRBJ2-7; possibly TRBD2 for D (6 bases). Trimming left V 1 base short and J 5 bases short, with 15 bases between. Germline CDR1 reads MGHRA; CDR2 reads YSYEKL. The CDR3 has 15 amino acids.

This clone occurred once. V and J are TRBV5-1 and TRBJ2-7; D is ambiguous. This CDR3 has 12 amino acids. Trimming stripped 1 base from V and 3 bases from J, with 5 bases between. CDR1 and CDR2 (germline): SGHRS, YFSETQ. CDR3 region: CASSLYVYEQYF. The CDR3 nucleotides read TGCGCCAGCAGCTTGTATGTCTACGAGCAGTACTTC.

The genes are TRBV15 and TRBJ1-4, with 8 bases that match TRBD1. CDR1 LNHNV and CDR2 YYDKDF come from the germline V gene (reference sequence). The CDR3 loop spans 15 amino acids. Germline trimming cut 1 base from V and 8 bases from J; bases unmatched to any gene: 6. CDR3 nucleotide sequence: TGTGCCACCAGCAGAGGGACAGGGAAATCCGAAAAACTGTTTTTT. It is translated as CATSRGTGKSEKLFF.

The chain is built from TRBV4-1 and TRBJ1-2, with D perhaps matching TRBD1 (5 bases). Trimming pared 1 base from V and 8 bases from J, leaving 11 bases between. The CDR3 loop spans 13 amino acids. Per the germline V gene, CDR1 is MGHRA and CDR2 is YSYEKL. CDR3 bases: TGCGCCAGCAGCCAAGTAGGGGCGCGGGGCTACACCTTC. Its translation is CASSQVGARGYTF.

A note on this clone: Other DNA sequences in the sample encode the same CDR3. The J gene is TRBJ2-7, the V gene TRBV11-2; TRBD2 aligns across 12 bases. CDR3 length equals 15 residues. The germline gives CDR1 SGHAT, CDR2 FQNNGV. Trimming took 3 bases from V and 3 from J; bases not matched to a gene: 3. DNA of the CDR3: TGTGCCAGCAGCTTTGGGACTAGCGGGTTCTACGAGCAGTACTTC. Translating it yields CASSFGTSGFYEQYF.

The chain combines TRBV4-1 with TRBJ2-1; D uncertain. The CDR3 is 13 residues long. Trimming took 2 bases from V and 5 from J, leaving 7 bases between them. Germline lookup yields CDR1 MGHRA and CDR2 YSYEKL. The CDR3 is CASSQFRDNEQFF. The CDR3 nucleotides are TGCGCCAGCAGCCAATTCCGGGACAATGAGCAGTTCTTC.

The chain combines TRBV4-1 with TRBJ2-1; D may correspond to TRBD1 or TRBD2 (6 bases each). This CDR3 has 18 amino acids. V lost 2 bases and J lost 5, with 22 bases in between. Germline V lookup: CDR1 MGHRA, CDR2 YSYEKL. The CDR3 DNA reads as TGCGCCAGCAGCCAAAAAACCCCGGGACAAGGGGGGAACAATGAGCAGTTCTTC. It specifies CASSQKTPGQGGNNEQFF.

The rearrangement joins TRBV4-2 to TRBJ1-1; unclear D gene. Germline loops: CDR1 LGHNA, CDR2 YNFKEQ. Between the trimmed V and J ends, which lost 0 bases and 11 bases, there was a span of 19 bases. The CDR3 loop spans 15 amino acids. CDR3 coding DNA: TGTGCCAGCAGCCAAGATAATAGTTACGAGGACGGGGCTTTCTTT. Encoded protein: CASSQDNSYEDGAFF.

This sequence joins TRBV27 and TRBJ2-3, with D tentatively TRBD1 (6 bases). Trimming shortened V by 6 bases and J by 1 base, and 14 bases separated the two germline ends. The CDR3 has 15 amino acids. The V gene's germline CDR1 is MNHEY and CDR2 SMNVEV (reference sequence). The CDR3 spells CASSEWGLRTDTQYF. Here the CDR3 DNA reads TGTGCCAGCAGCGAATGGGGGCTGCGCACAGATACGCAGTATTTT.

The genes are TRBV29-1 and TRBJ2-7, with TRBD1 identical over 11 bases. Germline CDR1 is SQVTM and CDR2 is ANQGSEA. After removal of 6 bases from V and 2 bases from J, the junction contained 9 bases not matched to a gene. The CDR3 is made up of 15 amino acids. CDR3 amino acids: CSVSRDRGNPYEQYF. The CDR3 DNA follows: TGCAGCGTATCCCGGGACAGGGGGAACCCCTACGAGCAGTACTTC.

This chain joins TRBV5-1 and TRBJ2-5, with D maybe TRBD1 (6 bases). Looked up from germline, CDR1 is SGHRS and CDR2 is YFSETQ. V lost 6 bases to trimming and J lost 0 bases, with 12 bases between them. The CDR3 extends over 14 amino acids. CDR3 DNA: TGCGCCAGCAACTACGACAGGTACCAAGAGACCCAGTACTTC. Translating gives CASNYDRYQETQYF.

This clone was seen only once. The V gene is TRBV19, the J gene TRBJ1-2, with TRBD1 matching 7 bases. This CDR3 has 14 amino acids. J was trimmed by 1 base and V by 3 bases; bases with no gene match: 2. In germline, CDR1 is LNHDA, CDR2 SQIVND (reference sequence). In DNA, the CDR3 is TGTGCCAGTAGTATGAGGGACAGTAACTATGGCTACACCTTC. It yields the protein CASSMRDSNYGYTF.

The chain is built from TRBV29-1 and TRBJ2-7, with 10 bases that match TRBD2. Germline CDR1 SQVTM, CDR2 ANQGSEA. The CDR3 is made up of 13 amino acids. V lost 4 bases and J lost 3; bases outside the gene matches: 3. This chain's CDR3 is CSVVGTSVYEQYF. Written as DNA, the CDR3 is TGCAGCGTTGTCGGGACTAGCGTCTACGAGCAGTACTTC.

This chain connects TRBV27 to TRBJ2-7; D perhaps matches TRBD1 (6 bases). CDR1 is MNHEY, CDR2 SMNVEV, per germline (reference sequence). The CDR3 consists of 14 residues. V dropped 5 bases and J dropped 3 bases, with 14 bases sitting between them. The DNA of the CDR3 is TGTGCCAGCAGTCACAGGGAATTAGGCTACGAGCAGTACTTC. Amino acids: CASSHRELGYEQYF.

CDR3 protein: CASRGTSGSDTQYF. The CDR3 coding sequence is TGTGCCAGCAGGGGGACTAGCGGTTCAGATACGCAGTATTTT. This sequence joins TRBV2 and TRBJ2-3, with 11 bases identical to TRBD2. The CDR3 is 14 amino acids. Germline trimming cut 6 bases from V and 4 bases from J; bases unmatched to any gene: 3. CDR1 and CDR2 from the germline V gene are SNHLY and FYNNEI.

This chain joins TRBV28 and TRBJ1-5, with TRBD1 matching over 7 bases. CDR1 is MDHEN, CDR2 SYDVKM, per germline. CDR3 length: 14 residues. With 5 bases clipped from V and 4 bases from J, the junction kept 5 bases outside the gene matches. The CDR3 loop reads CASSPDRVNQPQHF. The CDR3 region has the DNA TGTGCCAGCAGTCCTGACAGGGTTAATCAGCCCCAGCATTTT.